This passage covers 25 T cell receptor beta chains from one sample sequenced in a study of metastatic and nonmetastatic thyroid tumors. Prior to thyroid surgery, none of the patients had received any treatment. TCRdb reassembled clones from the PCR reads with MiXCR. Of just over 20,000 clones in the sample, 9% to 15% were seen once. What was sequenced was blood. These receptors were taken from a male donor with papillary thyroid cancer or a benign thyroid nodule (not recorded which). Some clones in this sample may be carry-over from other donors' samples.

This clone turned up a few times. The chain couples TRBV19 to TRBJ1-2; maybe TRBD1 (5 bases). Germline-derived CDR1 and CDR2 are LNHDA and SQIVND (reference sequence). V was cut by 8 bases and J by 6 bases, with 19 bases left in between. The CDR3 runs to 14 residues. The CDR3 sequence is CASSSREGSDGYTF. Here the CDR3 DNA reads TGTGCCAGTTCATCCCGGGAGGGGTCGGATGGCTACACCTTC.

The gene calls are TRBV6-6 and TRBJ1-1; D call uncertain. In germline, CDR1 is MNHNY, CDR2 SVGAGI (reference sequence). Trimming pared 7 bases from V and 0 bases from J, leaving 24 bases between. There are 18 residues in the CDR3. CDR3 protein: CASTKGWPWILVNTEAFF. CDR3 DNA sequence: TGTGCCAGCACCAAGGGATGGCCTTGGATACTGGTGAACACTGAAGCTTTCTTT.

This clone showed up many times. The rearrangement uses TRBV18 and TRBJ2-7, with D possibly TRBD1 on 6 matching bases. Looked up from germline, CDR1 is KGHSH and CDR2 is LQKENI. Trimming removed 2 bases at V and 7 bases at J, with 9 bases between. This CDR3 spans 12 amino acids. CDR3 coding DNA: TGTGCCAGCTCACCAAGGGGGTATGAGCAGTACTTC. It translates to CASSPRGYEQYF.

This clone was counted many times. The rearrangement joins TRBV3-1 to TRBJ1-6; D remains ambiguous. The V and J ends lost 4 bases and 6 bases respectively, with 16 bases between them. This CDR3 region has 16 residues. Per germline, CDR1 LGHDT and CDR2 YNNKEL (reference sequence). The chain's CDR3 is CASSPRGRVLNSPLHF. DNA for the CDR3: TGTGCCAGCAGCCCCCGAGGGAGGGTCCTTAATTCACCCCTCCACTTT. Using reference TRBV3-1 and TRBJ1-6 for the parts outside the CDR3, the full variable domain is DTAVSQTPKYLVTQMGNDKSIKCEQNLGHDTMYWYKQDSKKFLKIMFSYNNKELIINETVPNRFSPKSPDKAHLNLHINSLELGDSAVYFCASSPRGRVLNSPLHFGNGTRLTVT.

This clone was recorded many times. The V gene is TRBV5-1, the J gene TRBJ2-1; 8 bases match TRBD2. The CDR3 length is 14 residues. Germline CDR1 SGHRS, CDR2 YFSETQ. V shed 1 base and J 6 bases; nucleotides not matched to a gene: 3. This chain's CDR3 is CASSLNSGTNEQFF. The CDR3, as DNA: TGCGCCAGCAGCTTGAATAGCGGGACCAATGAGCAGTTCTTC. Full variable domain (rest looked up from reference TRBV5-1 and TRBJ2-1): KAGVTQTPRYLIKTRGQQVTLSCSPISGHRSVSWYQQTPGQGLQFLFEYFSETQRNKGNFPGRFSGRQFSNSRSEMNVSTLELGDSALYLCASSLNSGTNEQFFGPGTRLTVL.

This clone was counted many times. CDR3 DNA: TGTGCCAGCTCACCATCGGCTAGCGGGAGCCACGAGCAGTACTTC. Its translation is CASSPSASGSHEQYF. This chain connects TRBV18 to TRBJ2-7, with 10 bases aligning to TRBD2. CDR3 length: 15 amino acids. Germline V gives CDR1 KGHSH, CDR2 LQKENI. J gave up 5 bases and V 2 bases, and 6 bases lay outside the gene matches.

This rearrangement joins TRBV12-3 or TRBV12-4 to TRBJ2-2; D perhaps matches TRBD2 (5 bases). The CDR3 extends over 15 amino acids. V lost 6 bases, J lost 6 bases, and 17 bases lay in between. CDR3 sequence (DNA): TGTGCCAGCAGCCCGGGATTGGTTGGGGCCGGGGAGCTGTTTTTT. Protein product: CASSPGLVGAGELFF.

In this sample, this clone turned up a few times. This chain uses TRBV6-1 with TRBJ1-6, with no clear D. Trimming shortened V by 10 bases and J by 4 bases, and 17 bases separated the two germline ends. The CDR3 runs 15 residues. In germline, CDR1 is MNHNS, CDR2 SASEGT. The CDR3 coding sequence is TGTGCCACCCTTTGGTCGGCCCAATATAATTCACCCCTCCACTTT. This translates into CATLWSAQYNSPLHF.

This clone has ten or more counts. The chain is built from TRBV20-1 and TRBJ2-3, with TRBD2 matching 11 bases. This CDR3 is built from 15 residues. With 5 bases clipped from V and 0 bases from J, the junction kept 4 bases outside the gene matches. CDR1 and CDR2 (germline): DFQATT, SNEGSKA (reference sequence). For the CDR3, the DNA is TGCAGTGCTGCAAGGACTAGCGGGAGCACAGATACGCAGTATTTT. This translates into CSAARTSGSTDTQYF.

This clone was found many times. The CDR3 loop reads CASSATASRYTDTQYF. CDR3 nucleotides: TGTGCCAGCAGCGCCACGGCTAGCAGATACACAGATACGCAGTATTTT. J is TRBJ2-3 and V is TRBV9; weak D call: TRBD2 (5 bases). CDR1 SGDLS and CDR2 YYNGEE come from the germline V gene. Trimming removed 3 bases at V and 2 bases at J, with 16 bases between. The CDR3 runs to 16 residues.

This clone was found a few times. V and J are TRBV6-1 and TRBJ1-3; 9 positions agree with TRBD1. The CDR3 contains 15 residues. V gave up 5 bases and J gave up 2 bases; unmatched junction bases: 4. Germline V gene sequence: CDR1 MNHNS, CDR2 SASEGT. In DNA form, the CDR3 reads TGTGCCAGCAGTACCGGACAGGGGCCTGGAAACACCATATATTTT. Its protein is CASSTGQGPGNTIYF.

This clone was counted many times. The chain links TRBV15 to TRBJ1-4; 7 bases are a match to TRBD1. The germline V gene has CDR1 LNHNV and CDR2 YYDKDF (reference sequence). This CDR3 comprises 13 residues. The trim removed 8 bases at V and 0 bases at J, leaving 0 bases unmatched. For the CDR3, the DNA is TGTGCCACCCAGGGGGCAACTAATGAAAAACTGTTTTTT. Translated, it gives CATQGATNEKLFF.

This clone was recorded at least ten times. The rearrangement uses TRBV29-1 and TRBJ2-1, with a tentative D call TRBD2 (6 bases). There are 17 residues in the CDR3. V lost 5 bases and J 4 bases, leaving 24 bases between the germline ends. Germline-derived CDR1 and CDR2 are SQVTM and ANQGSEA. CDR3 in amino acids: CSVNLVRTSGDYNEQFF. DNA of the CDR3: TGCAGCGTTAATTTGGTAAGGACTTCGGGGGATTACAATGAGCAGTTCTTC.

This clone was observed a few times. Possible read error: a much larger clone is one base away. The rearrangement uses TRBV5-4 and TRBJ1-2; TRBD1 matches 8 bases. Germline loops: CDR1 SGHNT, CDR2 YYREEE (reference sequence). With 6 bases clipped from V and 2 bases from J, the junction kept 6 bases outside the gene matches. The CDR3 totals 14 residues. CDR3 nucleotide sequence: TGTGCCAGCAACTCTGACAGGGGCAACTATGGCTACACCTTC. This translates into CASNSDRGNYGYTF.

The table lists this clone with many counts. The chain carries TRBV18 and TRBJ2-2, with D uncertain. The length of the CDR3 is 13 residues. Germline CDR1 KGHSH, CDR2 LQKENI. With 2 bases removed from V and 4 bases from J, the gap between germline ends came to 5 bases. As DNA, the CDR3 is TGTGCCAGCTCACCAGGGCTCACCGGGGAGCTGTTTTTT. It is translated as CASSPGLTGELFF.

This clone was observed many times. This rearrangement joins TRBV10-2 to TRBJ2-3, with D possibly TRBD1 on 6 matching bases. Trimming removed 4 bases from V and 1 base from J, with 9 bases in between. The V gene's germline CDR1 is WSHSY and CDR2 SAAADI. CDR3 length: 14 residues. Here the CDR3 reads CASSAYRGTDTQYF. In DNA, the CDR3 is TGCGCCAGCAGTGCTTACAGGGGCACAGATACGCAGTATTTT.

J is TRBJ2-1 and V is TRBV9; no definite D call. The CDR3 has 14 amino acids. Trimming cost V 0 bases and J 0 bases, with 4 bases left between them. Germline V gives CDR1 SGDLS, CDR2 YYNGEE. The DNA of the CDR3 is TGTGCCAGCAGCGTAGCCAGCTCCTACAATGAGCAGTTCTTC. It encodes CASSVASSYNEQFF.

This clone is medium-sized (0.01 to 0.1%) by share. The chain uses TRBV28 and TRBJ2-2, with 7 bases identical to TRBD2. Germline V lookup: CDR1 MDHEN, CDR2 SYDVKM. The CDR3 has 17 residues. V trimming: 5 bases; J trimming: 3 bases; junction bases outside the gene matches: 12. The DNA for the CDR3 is TGTGCCAGCAGTCTCCTGGGTGGGAGGGCCCACACCGGGGAGCTGTTTTTT. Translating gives CASSLLGGRAHTGELFF. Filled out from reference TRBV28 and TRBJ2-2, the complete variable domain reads DVKVTQSSRYLVKRTGEKVFLECVQDMDHENMFWYRQDPGLGLRLIYFSYDVKMKEKGDIPEGYSVSREKKERFSLILESASTNQTSMYLCASSLLGGRAHTGELFFGEGSRLTVL.

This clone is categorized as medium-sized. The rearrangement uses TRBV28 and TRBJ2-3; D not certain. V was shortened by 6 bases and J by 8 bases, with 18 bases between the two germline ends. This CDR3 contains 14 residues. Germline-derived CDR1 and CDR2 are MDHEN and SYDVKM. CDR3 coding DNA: TGTGCCAGCAGCGGAAGCCGTTCACGAGGTACGCAGTATTTT. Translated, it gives CASSGSRSRGTQYF.

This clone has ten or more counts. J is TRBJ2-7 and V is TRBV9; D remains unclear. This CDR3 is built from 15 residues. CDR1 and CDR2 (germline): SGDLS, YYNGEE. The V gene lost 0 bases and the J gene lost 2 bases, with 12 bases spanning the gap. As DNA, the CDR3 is TGTGCCAGCAGCGTAGGGGTAGGGATCGCCTACGAGCAGTACTTC. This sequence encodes CASSVGVGIAYEQYF.

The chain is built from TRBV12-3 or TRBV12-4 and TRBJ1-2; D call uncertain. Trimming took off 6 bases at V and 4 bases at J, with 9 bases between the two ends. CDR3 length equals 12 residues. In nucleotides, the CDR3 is TGTGCCAGCAGATCTCGGGCCTATGGCTACACCTTC. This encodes CASRSRAYGYTF.

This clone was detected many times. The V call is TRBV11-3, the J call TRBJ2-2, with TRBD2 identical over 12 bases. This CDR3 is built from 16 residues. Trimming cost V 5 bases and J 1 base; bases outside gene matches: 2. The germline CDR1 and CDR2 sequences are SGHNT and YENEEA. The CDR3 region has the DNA TGTGCCAGCAGCGTACTAGCGGGAGGGAACACCGGGGAGCTGTTTTTT. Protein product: CASSVLAGGNTGELFF.

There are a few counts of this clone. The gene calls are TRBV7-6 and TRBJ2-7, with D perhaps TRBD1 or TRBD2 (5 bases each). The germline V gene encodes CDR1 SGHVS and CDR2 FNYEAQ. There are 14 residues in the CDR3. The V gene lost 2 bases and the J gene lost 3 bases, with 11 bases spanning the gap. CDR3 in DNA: TGTGCCAGCAGCTTACAGGGTGGGGGCTACGAGCAGTACTTC. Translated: CASSLQGGGYEQYF.

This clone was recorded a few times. Written as DNA, the CDR3 is TGTGCCAGCAGCTCGACTAGAGGGAACTACAATGAGCAGTTCTTC. Translation: CASSSTRGNYNEQFF. The V gene is TRBV7-3, the J gene TRBJ2-1; perhaps TRBD2 as D (6 bases). Germline CDR1 reads SGHTA; CDR2 reads FQGTGA. The CDR3 is made up of 15 amino acids. The V end lost 4 bases, the J end lost 3 bases, and 13 bases lay between the germline ends.

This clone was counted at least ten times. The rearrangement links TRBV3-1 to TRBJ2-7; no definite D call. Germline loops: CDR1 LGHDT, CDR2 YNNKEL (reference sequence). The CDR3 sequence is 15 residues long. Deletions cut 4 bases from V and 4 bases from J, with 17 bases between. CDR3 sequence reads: CASSLRVSAEYEQYF. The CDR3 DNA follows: TGTGCCAGCAGCCTTAGGGTGAGTGCCGAATACGAGCAGTACTTC.